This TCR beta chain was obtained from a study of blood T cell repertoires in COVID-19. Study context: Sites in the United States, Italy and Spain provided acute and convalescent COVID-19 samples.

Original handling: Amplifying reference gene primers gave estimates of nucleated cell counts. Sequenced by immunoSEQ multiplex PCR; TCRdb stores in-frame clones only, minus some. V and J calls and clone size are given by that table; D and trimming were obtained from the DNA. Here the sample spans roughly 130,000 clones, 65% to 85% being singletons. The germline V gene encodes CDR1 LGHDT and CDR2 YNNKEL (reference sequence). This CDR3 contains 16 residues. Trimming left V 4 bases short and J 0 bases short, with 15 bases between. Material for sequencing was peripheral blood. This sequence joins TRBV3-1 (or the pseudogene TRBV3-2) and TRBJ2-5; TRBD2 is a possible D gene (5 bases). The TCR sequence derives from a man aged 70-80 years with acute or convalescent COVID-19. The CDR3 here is CASSLRRQGYQETQYF. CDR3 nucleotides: TGTGCCAGCAGCCTAAGGAGGCAAGGATACCAAGAGACCCAGTACTTC.